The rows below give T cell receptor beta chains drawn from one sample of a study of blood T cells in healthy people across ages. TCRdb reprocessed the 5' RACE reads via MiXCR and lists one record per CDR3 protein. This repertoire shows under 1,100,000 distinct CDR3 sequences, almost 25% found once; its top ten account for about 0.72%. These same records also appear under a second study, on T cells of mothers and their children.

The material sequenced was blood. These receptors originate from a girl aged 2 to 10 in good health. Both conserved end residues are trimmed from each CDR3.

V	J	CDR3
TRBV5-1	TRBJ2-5	ASSWTSGLQEAQY
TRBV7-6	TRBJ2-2	ASSPGRDRGGTGELF
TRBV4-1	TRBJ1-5	ASSQDGQGNQPQH
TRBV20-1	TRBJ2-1	SGKGQGKNEQF
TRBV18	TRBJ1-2	ASSPGKDYGYT
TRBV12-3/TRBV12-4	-	ASSFGITSEQY
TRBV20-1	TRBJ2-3	SAPEVGLAGADTQY
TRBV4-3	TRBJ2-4	ASSQDRGEAKNIQY
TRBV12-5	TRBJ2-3	ASGTTSGSTQY
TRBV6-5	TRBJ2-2	ASGADVTGELF
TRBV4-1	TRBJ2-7	ASSNSGVPYEQY
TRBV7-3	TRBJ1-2	ASSLKAGADGYT
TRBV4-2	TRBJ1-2	ASSQPDTNSFNGYT
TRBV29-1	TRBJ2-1	SVDSGEQF
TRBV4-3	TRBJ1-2	ASSQDGTGSIRYT
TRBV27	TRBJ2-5	ASGPGQDGRTQY
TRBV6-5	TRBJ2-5	ASSYGSEYQETQY
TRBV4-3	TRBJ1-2	ASSQDHTGVIDFYGYT
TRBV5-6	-	ASSDINEQF
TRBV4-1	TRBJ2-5	ASSTGSASRY
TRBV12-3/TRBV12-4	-	ASGPNNEQF
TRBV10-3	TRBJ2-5	ATAVGETQY
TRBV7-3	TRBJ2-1	ASSLNSIDGTNEQF
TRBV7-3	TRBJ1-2	ASSPNPGTGIMNYGYT
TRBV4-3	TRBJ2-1	ASSQDEGAYNEQF
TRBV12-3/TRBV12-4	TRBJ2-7	ASSDRVRSYEQY
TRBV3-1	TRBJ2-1	ASSQGGLGNNEQF
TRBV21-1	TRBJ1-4	ASSKEGPEQGRNEKLF
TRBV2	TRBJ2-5	ASSDLKGDLQKQETQY
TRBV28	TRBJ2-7	ASSLFGRMFYEQY
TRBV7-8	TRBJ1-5	ASSQGRSGQPQH
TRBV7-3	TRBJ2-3	ASSSLSTDTQY
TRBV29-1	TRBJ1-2	SVEDQGGYT
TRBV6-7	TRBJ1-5	ASSYRGWDQPQH
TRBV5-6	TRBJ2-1	ASSLLAGESNEQF